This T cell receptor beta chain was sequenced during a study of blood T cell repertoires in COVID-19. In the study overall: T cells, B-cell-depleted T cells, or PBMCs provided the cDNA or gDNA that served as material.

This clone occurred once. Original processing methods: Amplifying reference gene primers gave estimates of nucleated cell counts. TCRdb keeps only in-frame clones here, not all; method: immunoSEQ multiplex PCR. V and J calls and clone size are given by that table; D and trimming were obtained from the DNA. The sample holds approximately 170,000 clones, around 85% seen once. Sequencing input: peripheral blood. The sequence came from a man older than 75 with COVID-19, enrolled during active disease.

The CDR3 is CASSVDGNTGELFF. CDR3 in DNA: TGTGCCAGCAGCGTAGACGGGAACACCGGGGAGCTGTTTTTT. The chain combines TRBV9 with TRBJ2-2; D unclear. The CDR3 runs 14 residues. Trimming left V 0 bases short and J 1 base short, with 4 bases between. The germline V gene has CDR1 SGDLS and CDR2 YYNGEE.